This T cell receptor (beta chain) was documented in a study of early T cells in non-severe SARS-CoV-2 infection. At the level of the study: Sequencing of unsorted whole blood was done on bulk RNA, leaving chains unpaired.

Molecules of cDNA were individually given unique molecular identifiers that were attached to them. MiXCR, applied by TCRdb to the 5' RACE reads, yields one record per CDR3 protein. This sample has more than 90,000 distinct CDR3 sequences, with approximately 10% found just once. Sequencing was performed on whole blood. The receptor comes from an adult who was a healthcare worker with PCR-confirmed SARS-CoV-2 infection or an uninfected control (not recorded which).

CDR3 DNA sequence: TGTGCCAGCAGCTTTTCACCCTCACCGGGGGCGGATGAGCAGTTCTTC. Residues: CASSFSPSPGADEQFF. The chain combines TRBV11-2 with TRBJ2-1; D tentatively fits TRBD1 or TRBD2 (6 bases each). Trimming left V 3 bases short and J 8 bases short, with 20 bases between. Germline V gives CDR1 SGHAT, CDR2 FQNNGV. The CDR3 consists of 16 residues.